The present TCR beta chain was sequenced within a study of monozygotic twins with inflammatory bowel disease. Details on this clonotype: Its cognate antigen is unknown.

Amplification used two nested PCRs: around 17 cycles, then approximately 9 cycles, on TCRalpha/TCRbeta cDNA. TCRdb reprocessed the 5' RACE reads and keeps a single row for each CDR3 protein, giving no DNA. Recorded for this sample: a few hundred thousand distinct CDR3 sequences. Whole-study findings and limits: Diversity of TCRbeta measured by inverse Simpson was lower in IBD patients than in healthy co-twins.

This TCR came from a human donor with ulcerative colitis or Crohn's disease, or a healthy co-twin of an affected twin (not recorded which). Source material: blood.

CDR3 residues: CASSDPTVGHRELFF. The V gene is TRBV6-1, the J gene TRBJ2-2; checking the TCRdb D call of TRBD1 is not possible without DNA. Germline-derived CDR1 and CDR2 are MNHNS and SASEGT. CDR3 length: 15 residues.